This T cell receptor (beta chain) came from a study of shared clonotypes between healthy human individuals. The wider study: Two female and a few male donors aged 18 to 49 were enrolled.

Here immunoSEQ multiplex PCR was the method, and the copy in TCRdb shows in-frame clones only, minus some. The sample lists around 2,100,000 clones, 85% to 95% occurring once. Naive CD8 cells lacked CD45RO, underwent positive selection for CCR7 and left out terminally differentiated effector memory CD45RA+ cells. Note on this clone: This CDR3 is also generated by other DNA sequences in the sample.

The CDR3 consists of 14 residues. CDR1 MGHRA and CDR2 YSYEKL come from the germline V gene. V was trimmed by 1 base and J by 1 base, leaving 8 bases between them. Sequenced: naive CD8+ T cells sorted from blood. The receptor was isolated from a young man in good health. The chain uses TRBV4-1 and TRBJ2-7; D call uncertain. The CDR3 region is CASSQVDGSYEQYF. DNA for the CDR3: TGCGCCAGCAGCCAAGTAGACGGATCCTACGAGCAGTACTTC.